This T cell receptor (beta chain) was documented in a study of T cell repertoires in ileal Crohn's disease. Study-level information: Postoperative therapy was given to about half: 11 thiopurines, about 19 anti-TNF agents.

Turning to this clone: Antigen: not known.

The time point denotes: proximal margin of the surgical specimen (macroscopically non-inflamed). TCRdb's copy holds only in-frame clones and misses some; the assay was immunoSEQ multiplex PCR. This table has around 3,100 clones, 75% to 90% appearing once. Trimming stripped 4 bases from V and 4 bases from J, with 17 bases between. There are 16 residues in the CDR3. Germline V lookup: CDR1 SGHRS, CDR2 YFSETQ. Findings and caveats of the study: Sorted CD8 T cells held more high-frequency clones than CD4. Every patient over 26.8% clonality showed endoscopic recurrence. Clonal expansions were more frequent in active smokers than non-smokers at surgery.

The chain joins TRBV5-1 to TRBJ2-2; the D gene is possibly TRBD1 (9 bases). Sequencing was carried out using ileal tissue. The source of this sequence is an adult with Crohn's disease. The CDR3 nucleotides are TGCGCCAGCAGCCCGGGGGGGACAGGGCCCACCGGGGAGCTGTTTTTT. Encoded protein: CASSPGGTGPTGELFF.